The clone carrying this T cell receptor (gamma chain) was observed a few times. Its specificity is not known. This DNA translates differently at residue 4 from the TCRdb protein, which is that of a much larger clone; a read error is likely, and the protein shown is the DNA's own translation. This sample also contains other DNA sequences that code for the same CDR3. TRG and TRD sequences were obtained from every sorted gammadelta sample. TCRdb processed the multiplex PCR reads again with the CATT caller. Of 25,000 to 35,000 gamma-chain clones listed, approximately 1.4% are singletons. The record originates from a study of γδ T cells in repeated Plasmodium falciparum infection. The study's findings and limits: Many TCRgamma sequences overlapped between individuals in stable Vgamma9/Vdelta2+ repertoires.

Flow sorting of PBMC yielded separate Vgamma9/Vdelta2+ and Vdelta2-negative gammadelta T cell populations for bulk repertoire analysis. Germline V lookup: CDR1 GITISATS, CDR2 ISYDGTV (reference sequence). CDR3 length: 18 residues. What was sequenced was gamma-delta T cells from blood. This clonotype was obtained from a pool of human donors (malaria-infected and uninfected, not separated). The chain combines TRGV9 with TRGJ1 or TRGJ2. The J gene was not available in TCRdb and was assigned here by matching the DNA to germline segments. CDR3 DNA: TGTGCCTTGAGGGAGGTATCCCAAGGGCTATCGAATTATTATAAGAAACTCTTT. It encodes CALREVSQGLSNYYKKLF.